This is a list of T cell receptor beta chains from one sample in a study of molecular identifiers for immune sequencing clone quantification. TCRdb reprocessed the PCR reads via MiXCR and lists one record per CDR3 protein. The sample shows about 640,000 distinct CDR3 sequences, just under 20% of them seen only once. Sample: naive CD8+ T cells from blood, with Jurkat cell RNA spiked in. The receptor source for this set is a human donor in good health. Some libraries in this study had Jurkat cell RNA spiked in. Both conserved end residues are part of each CDR3. A D gene is named only where the DNA matches it firmly. Clone sizes are given selectively: once, few, many, or a class where the clone is expanded.

D	V	J	size	CDR3	DNA
NA	TRBV7-9	TRBJ1-1	many	CASLWGTEAFF	TGTGCCAGTTTGTGGGGGACTGAAGCTTTCTTT
NA	TRBV12-3/TRBV12-4	TRBJ1-2	few	CASSQGQPGWGYTF	TGTGCCAGCAGTCAAGGACAGCCCGGTTGGGGCTACACCTTC
NA	TRBV6-2/TRBV6-3	TRBJ2-5	many	CASSRGPYQETQYF	TGTGCCAGCAGCCGGGGCCCGTACCAAGAGACCCAGTACTTC
TRBD1	TRBV7-9	TRBJ2-7	many	CASSARQGYEQYF	TGTGCCAGCAGCGCGCGACAGGGTTACGAGCAGTACTTC
NA	TRBV19	TRBJ2-7	many	CASRAGSSYEQYF	TGTGCCAGTAGGGCGGGGAGCTCCTACGAGCAGTACTTC
TRBD1	TRBV27	TRBJ2-7	NA	CASSIGGPNYEQYF	TGTGCCAGCAGTATAGGGGGCCCCAACTACGAGCAGTACTTC
TRBD2	TRBV19	TRBJ2-7	many	CASADSGGGAYEQYF	TGTGCCAGCGCGGATAGCGGGGGGGGAGCCTACGAGCAGTACTTC
NA	TRBV6-5	TRBJ2-7	NA	CASSPLDTTYEQYF	TGTGCCAGCAGTCCATTGGACACAACCTACGAGCAGTACTTC
NA	TRBV7-9	TRBJ2-1	NA	CASSSDEQFF	TGTGCCAGCAGCAGCGATGAGCAGTTCTTC
NA	TRBV20-1	TRBJ2-1	few	CSARVPNNEQFF	TGCAGTGCTAGAGTGCCGAACAATGAGCAGTTCTTC
NA	TRBV11-2	TRBJ1-1	once	CASSLDRKGNTEAFF	TGTGCCAGCAGCTTAGATCGGAAGGGGAACACTGAAGCTTTCTTT
NA	TRBV5-6	TRBJ2-5	NA	CASSLNGWGVQETQYF	TGTGCCAGCAGCTTGAACGGGTGGGGGGTCCAAGAGACCCAGTACTTC
TRBD1	TRBV28	TRBJ1-5	many	CASSQTGDHQPQHF	TGTGCCAGCAGCCAGACAGGGGACCATCAGCCCCAGCATTTT
NA	TRBV24-1	TRBJ2-5	many	CATSDDLQETQYF	TGTGCCACCAGTGATGACCTCCAAGAGACCCAGTACTTC
TRBD2	TRBV10-3	TRBJ2-3	many	CAISDGLAGRTDTQYF	TGTGCCATCAGTGACGGGCTAGCGGGGCGCACAGATACGCAGTATTTT
TRBD1	TRBV4-1	TRBJ1-2	NA	CASSQLTGGFDYGYIF	TGCGCCAGCAGCCAACTTACAGGGGGTTTTGATTATGGCTACATCTTC
NA	TRBV7-6	TRBJ2-3	many	CASSADPRDTQYF	TGTGCCAGCAGCGCTGACCCCCGGGATACGCAGTATTTT
NA	TRBV19	TRBJ1-1	NA	CASSISGGNTEAFF	TGTGCCAGTAGTATATCCGGGGGAAACACTGAAGCTTTCTTT
TRBD2	TRBV5-5	TRBJ2-4	NA	CASSFQRGGGVAKNIQYF	TGTGCCAGCAGCTTCCAGAGGGGCGGGGGGGTTGCCAAAAACATTCAGTACTTC
NA	TRBV6-1	TRBJ1-5	many	CASSPSVWGLNQPQHF	TGTGCCAGCAGTCCATCAGTTTGGGGTCTCAATCAGCCCCAGCATTTT
NA	TRBV7-2	TRBJ1-1	many	CASSLANHWGTEAFF	TGTGCCAGCAGCTTAGCCAACCACTGGGGGACTGAAGCTTTCTTT
NA	TRBV27	TRBJ2-2	NA	CASSLSKAGELFF	TGTGCCAGCAGTTTATCGAAGGCCGGGGAGCTGTTTTTT
NA	TRBV7-3	TRBJ2-3	many	CASSLWASTTDTQYF	TGTGCCAGCAGCTTATGGGCTAGTACTACAGATACGCAGTATTTT
NA	TRBV28	TRBJ2-3	NA	CASSFARLDTQYF	TGTGCCAGCAGTTTCGCCCGACTAGATACGCAGTATTTT
NA	TRBV5-5	TRBJ2-7	many	CASSLSGHNYEQYF	TGTGCCAGCAGCTTGTCGGGACATAACTACGAGCAGTACTTC
TRBD2	TRBV19	TRBJ2-3	many	CASSIYPGLAENTDTQYF	TGTGCCAGTAGTATTTATCCTGGACTAGCGGAGAACACAGATACGCAGTATTTT
TRBD1	TRBV7-9	TRBJ2-3	few	CASDWEQGWADTQYF	TGTGCCAGCGATTGGGAACAGGGGTGGGCAGATACGCAGTATTTT
NA	TRBV27	TRBJ1-5	few	CASSFNRDSNQPQHF	TGTGCCAGCAGTTTCAACAGGGATAGCAATCAGCCCCAGCATTTT
TRBD1	TRBV10-3	TRBJ1-1	many	CAISEWTGLNTEAFF	TGTGCCATCAGTGAGTGGACAGGGCTCAACACTGAAGCTTTCTTT
NA	TRBV12-3/TRBV12-4	TRBJ2-2	many	CASSFGGANTGELFF	TGTGCCAGCAGTTTCGGAGGGGCAAACACCGGGGAGCTGTTTTTT
NA	TRBV7-9	TRBJ2-5	NA	CASSLVGGGETQCF	TGTGCCAGCAGCTTAGTAGGGGGTGGCGAGACCCAGTGCTTC
NA	TRBV24-1	TRBJ2-1	few	CATSDSPGSSYNEQFF	TGTGCCACCAGTGATAGCCCGGGGAGCTCCTACAATGAGCAGTTCTTC
NA	TRBV30	TRBJ2-5	many	CAWTTTDSPQETQYF	TGTGCCTGGACCACAACGGACAGTCCTCAAGAGACCCAGTACTTC
NA	TRBV15	TRBJ1-1	few	CATSRDMGNTGAFF	TGTGCCACCAGCAGAGATATGGGGAACACTGGAGCTTTCTTT
NA	TRBV19	TRBJ1-3	many	CASSILAFPGNTIYF	TGTGCCAGTAGTATACTCGCGTTCCCTGGAAACACCATATATTTT
NA	TRBV19	TRBJ1-1	NA	CASSIPGPEAFF	TGTGCCAGTAGTATCCCCGGGCCTGAAGCTTTCTTT
TRBD1	TRBV27	TRBJ2-7	NA	CASSLGDSSYYEQYF	TGTGCCAGCAGTTTGGGGGACAGCAGTTACTACGAGCAGTACTTC
NA	TRBV7-8	TRBJ2-7	many	CASSFDRGGGKRNEQYF	TGTGCCAGCAGCTTCGACCGTGGTGGGGGCAAAAGGAACGAGCAGTACTTC
NA	TRBV25-1	TRBJ2-7	many	CASSADVNEQYF	TGTGCCAGCAGTGCGGACGTCAACGAGCAGTACTTC
NA	TRBV7-9	TRBJ2-5	many	CASSPSWETQYF	TGTGCCAGCAGCCCCTCTTGGGAGACCCAGTACTTC